This T cell receptor beta chain is from a study of blood T cell repertoires in COVID-19. Trimming shortened V by 1 base and J by 5 bases, and 7 bases separated the two germline ends. The CDR3 runs 13 residues. The V gene's germline CDR1 is SGHTA and CDR2 FQGNSA. Sequencing was performed with immunoSEQ multiplex PCR; in TCRdb, only in-frame clones are kept and a portion is missing. The sample shows 55,000 to 75,000 clones, less than 90% of them seen only once. The specimen was peripheral blood. The chain employs TRBV7-2 and TRBJ2-3; D ambiguous. This TCR was recovered from a man in his fifties or sixties with COVID-19, enrolled during active disease. CDR3 sequence (DNA): TGTGCCAGCAGCTTAGACACGGGAGATACGCAGTATTTT. Protein product: CASSLDTGDTQYF.